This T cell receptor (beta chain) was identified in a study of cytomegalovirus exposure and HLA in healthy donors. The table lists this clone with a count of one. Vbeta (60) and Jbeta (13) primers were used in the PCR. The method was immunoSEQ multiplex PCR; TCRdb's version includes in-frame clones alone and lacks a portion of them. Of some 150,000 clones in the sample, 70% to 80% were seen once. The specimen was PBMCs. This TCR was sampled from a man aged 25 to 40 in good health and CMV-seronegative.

The CDR3 here is CASSLRGLPTYEQYF. In nucleotides, the CDR3 is TGTGCCAGCAGTTTAAGGGGACTACCCACCTACGAGCAGTACTTC. V and J are TRBV28 and TRBJ2-5; 7 nucleotides agree with TRBD2. Near its end, the DNA agrees better with TRBJ2-7, so the J call may be wrong. CDR3 length equals 15 residues. CDR1 and CDR2 from the germline V gene are MDHEN and SYDVKM.